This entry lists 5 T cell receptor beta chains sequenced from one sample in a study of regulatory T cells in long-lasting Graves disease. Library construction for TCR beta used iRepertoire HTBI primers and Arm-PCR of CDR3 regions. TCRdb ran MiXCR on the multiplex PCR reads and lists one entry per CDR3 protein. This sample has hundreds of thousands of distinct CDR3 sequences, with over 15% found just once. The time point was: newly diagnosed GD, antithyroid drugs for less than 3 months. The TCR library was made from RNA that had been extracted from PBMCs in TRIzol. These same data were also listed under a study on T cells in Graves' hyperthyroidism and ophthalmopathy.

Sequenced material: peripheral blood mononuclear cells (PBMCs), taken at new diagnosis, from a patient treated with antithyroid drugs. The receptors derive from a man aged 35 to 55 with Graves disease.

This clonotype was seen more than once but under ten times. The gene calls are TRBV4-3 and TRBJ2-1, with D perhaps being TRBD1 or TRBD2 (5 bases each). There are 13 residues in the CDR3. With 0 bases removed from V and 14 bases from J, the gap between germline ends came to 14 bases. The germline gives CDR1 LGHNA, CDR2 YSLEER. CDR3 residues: CASSQDRGLDEFF. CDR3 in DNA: TGCGCCAGCAGCCAAGATCGGGGCCTAGACGAGTTCTTC.

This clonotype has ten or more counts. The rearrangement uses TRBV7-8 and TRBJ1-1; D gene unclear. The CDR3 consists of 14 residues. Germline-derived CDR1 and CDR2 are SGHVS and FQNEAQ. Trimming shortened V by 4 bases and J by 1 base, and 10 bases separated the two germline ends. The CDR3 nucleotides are TGTGCCAGCAGCTCCTCGAACTGGAACACTGAAGCTTTCTTT. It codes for CASSSSNWNTEAFF.

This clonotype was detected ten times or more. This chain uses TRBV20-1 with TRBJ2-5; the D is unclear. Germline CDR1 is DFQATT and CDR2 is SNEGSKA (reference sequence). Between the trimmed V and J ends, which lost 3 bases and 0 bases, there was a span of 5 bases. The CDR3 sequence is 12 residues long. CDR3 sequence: CSASLYQETQYF. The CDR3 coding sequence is TGCAGTGCTAGCCTGTACCAAGAGACCCAGTACTTC.

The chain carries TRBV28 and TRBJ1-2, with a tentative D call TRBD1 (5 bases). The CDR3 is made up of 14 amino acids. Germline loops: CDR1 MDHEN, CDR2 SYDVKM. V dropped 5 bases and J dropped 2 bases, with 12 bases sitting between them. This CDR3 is CASSPTALNYGYTF. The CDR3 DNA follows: TGTGCCAGCAGTCCGACAGCCTTAAACTATGGCTACACCTTC.

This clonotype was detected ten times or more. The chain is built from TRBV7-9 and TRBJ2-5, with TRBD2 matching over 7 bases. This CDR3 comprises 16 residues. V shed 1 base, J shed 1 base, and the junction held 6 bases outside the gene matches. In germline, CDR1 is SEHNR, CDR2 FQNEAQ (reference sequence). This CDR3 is CASSLGLAEIQETQYF. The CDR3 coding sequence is TGTGCCAGCAGCTTAGGGCTAGCGGAGATCCAAGAGACCCAGTACTTC.